The 25 T cell receptor beta chains presented below share a single source sample, sequenced in a study of blood T cell repertoires in COVID-19 (TCRdb year 2020). Libraries came from the immunoSEQ multiplex PCR assay. The immuneACCESS repertoire file appears here via TCRdb, limited to in-frame rearrangements. These files lack a portion of the clones; in checked studies, under half of the deficit traces to unresolved V genes, and the cause of the others is not known. The sample data list roughly 380,000 clones, and over 85% of these were observed just once. The ten top clones hold 3.9% of the sample. Sequenced input: peripheral blood. The receptors shown here come from a woman aged 60 to 75 with COVID-19, enrolled during active disease.

The genes are TRBV5-1 and TRBJ1-4, with a possible D match to TRBD1 (6 bases). The CDR3 is 17 residues long. Germline loops: CDR1 SGHRS, CDR2 YFSETQ. V lost 0 bases and J 3 bases, leaving 15 bases between the germline ends. CDR3 in amino acids: CASSLGGRGSANEKLFF. In DNA, the CDR3 is TGCGCCAGCAGCTTGGGGGGCAGGGGAAGTGCTAATGAAAAACTGTTTTTT.

V gene TRBV6-5 combines with J gene TRBJ1-5; the match to TRBD1 covers 7 bases. The germline CDR1 and CDR2 sequences are MNHEY and SVGAGI. The CDR3 consists of 13 residues. V lost 10 bases, J lost 5 bases, and 8 bases stayed unmatched. For the CDR3, the DNA is TGTGCCATCCAGGACAGGTTCGATCAGCCCCAGCATTTT. As protein: CAIQDRFDQPQHF.

J is TRBJ2-5 and V is TRBV7-9, with 8 bases identical to TRBD1. The length of the CDR3 is 17 residues. Germline V lookup: CDR1 SEHNR, CDR2 FQNEAQ (reference sequence). The trim removed 5 bases at V and 5 bases at J, leaving 16 bases unmatched. DNA of the CDR3: TGTGCCAGCAGCCCGACACGACAGGGGCGGGGTACTGAGACCCAGTACTTC. It translates to CASSPTRQGRGTETQYF.

The chain combines TRBV5-4 with TRBJ1-2; D might be TRBD1 (5 bases). The V end was cut by 0 bases, the J end by 4 bases, with 16 bases between. CDR3 length: 16 residues. CDR1 is SGHNT, CDR2 YYREEE, per germline (reference sequence). CDR3 sequence (DNA): TGTGCCAGCAGCTTGGAACCGGGCAGGGCTAGCTATGGCTACACCTTC. Amino acid sequence: CASSLEPGRASYGYTF.

The V and J genes are TRBV3-1 (or the pseudogene TRBV3-2) and TRBJ2-7; D gene uncertain. V was shortened by 0 bases and J by 1 base, with 4 bases between the two germline ends. Germline loops: CDR1 LGHDT, CDR2 YNNKEL (reference sequence). This CDR3 spans 13 amino acids. The CDR3 is CASSQDLSYEQYF. CDR3 bases: TGTGCCAGCAGCCAAGATTTATCCTACGAGCAGTACTTC.

V and J are TRBV5-1 and TRBJ2-3; 7 bases map to TRBD2. CDR1 SGHRS and CDR2 YFSETQ come from the germline V gene. The CDR3 runs to 15 residues. J gave up 2 bases and V 4 bases, and 7 bases lay outside the gene matches. The CDR3, as DNA: TGCGCCAGCAGCCGTAACCGGGGGGACACAGATACGCAGTATTTT. As protein: CASSRNRGDTDTQYF.

The chain links TRBV5-1 to TRBJ2-1; perhaps TRBD1 as D (5 bases). Germline V gene data show CDR1 as SGHRS and CDR2 as YFSETQ. The CDR3 runs 12 residues. V was pared by 5 bases and J by 5 bases, with 8 bases between. This CDR3 reads CASSRQNNEQFF. CDR3 nucleotides: TGCGCCAGCAGTAGACAGAACAATGAGCAGTTCTTC.

This sequence joins TRBV7-2 and TRBJ1-4; 7 nucleotides align to TRBD1. The germline CDR1 and CDR2 sequences are SGHTA and FQGNSA. The CDR3 length is 17 residues. V shed 2 bases, J shed 0 bases, and the junction held 6 bases outside the gene matches. The CDR3 coding sequence is TGTGCCAGCAGCTTAAGGTCGACAGGGACAACTAATGAAAAACTGTTTTTT. Its protein product is CASSLRSTGTTNEKLFF. Together with reference TRBV7-2 and TRBJ1-4, the CDR3 gives the full variable domain: GAGVSQSPSNKVTEKGKDVELRCDPISGHTALYWYRQSLGQGLEFLIYFQGNSAPDKSGLPSDRFSAERTGGSVSTLTIQRTQQEDSAVYLCASSLRSTGTTNEKLFFGSGTQLSVL.

In regard to this clone: Other nucleotide sequences in the sample specify the same CDR3. This sequence joins TRBV5-1 and TRBJ1-1, with TRBD1 identical over 7 bases. In germline, CDR1 is SGHRS, CDR2 YFSETQ. V lost 2 bases, J lost 5 bases, and 3 bases stayed unmatched. This CDR3 spans 13 amino acids. The CDR3 here is CASSFTGVTEAFF. The CDR3 DNA sequence: TGCGCCAGCAGCTTCACAGGGGTTACTGAAGCTTTCTTT.

V usage is TRBV7-9 and J usage is TRBJ1-1; TRBD1 agrees at 7 bases. CDR1 is SEHNR, CDR2 FQNEAQ, per germline (reference sequence). The CDR3 has 13 residues. Trimming at V came to 6 bases and at J to 9 bases, leaving 10 bases not matched to a gene. The CDR3 sequence: CASSGGTVVKAFF. In DNA form, the CDR3 reads TGTGCCAGCAGTGGGGGGACAGTGGTTAAAGCTTTCTTT.

The chain uses TRBV19 and TRBJ1-1, with 7 nucleotides matching TRBD1. This CDR3 is 14 amino acids long. Germline CDR1 reads LNHDA; CDR2 reads SQIVND (reference sequence). With 6 bases clipped from V and 2 bases from J, the junction kept 6 bases outside the gene matches. The CDR3 nucleotides read TGTGCCAGTAGCCCTCAGGGGGTCAACACTGAAGCTTTCTTT. Residues: CASSPQGVNTEAFF.

The chain carries TRBV24-1 and TRBJ2-1, with 9 bases identical to TRBD1. From germline, CDR1 is KGHDR and CDR2 SFDVKD. The J segment lost 12 bases and the V segment lost 3 bases, leaving 5 bases of the junction unmatched. The CDR3 totals 13 residues. CDR3 sequence: CATSDGQGKGQFF. In DNA, the CDR3 is TGTGCCACCAGTGATGGACAGGGGAAAGGGCAGTTCTTC.

The V call is TRBV28, the J call TRBJ1-5; weak D call: TRBD1 (5 bases). The ends were cut back, 6 bases at V and 9 bases at J, with 9 bases in the middle. CDR1 is MDHEN, CDR2 SYDVKM, per germline. The CDR3 loop spans 11 amino acids. DNA of the CDR3: TGTGCCAGCAGCAGGGTGTTGCCCCAGCATTTT. Translation gives CASSRVLPQHF. Based on the CDR3 plus reference TRBV28 and TRBJ1-5, the full variable domain is DVKVTQSSRYLVKRTGEKVFLECVQDMDHENMFWYRQDPGLGLRLIYFSYDVKMKEKGDIPEGYSVSREKKERFSLILESASTNQTSMYLCASSRVLPQHFGDGTRLSIL.

This chain uses TRBV16 with TRBJ1-2; the D gene is possibly TRBD1 (6 bases). Germline loops: CDR1 KGHSY, CDR2 FQNENV. The CDR3 contains 15 residues. V was trimmed by 2 bases and J by 4 bases, leaving 14 bases between them. The CDR3 sequence: CASSQMLGAPYGYTF. The CDR3 DNA follows: TGTGCCAGCAGCCAAATGCTGGGGGCCCCCTATGGCTACACCTTC.

V is TRBV9 and J is TRBJ2-3; perhaps TRBD2 as D (6 bases). Germline CDR1 is SGDLS and CDR2 is YYNGEE. V was cut by 0 bases and J by 4 bases, with 15 bases left in between. The CDR3 extends over 16 amino acids. CDR3 loop: CASSVVGSGVPDTQYF. The CDR3, as DNA: TGTGCCAGCAGCGTAGTGGGATCGGGAGTTCCAGATACGCAGTATTTT.

In its sample, this clone was seen once. The gene calls are TRBV29-1 and TRBJ2-7; 12 bases are a match to TRBD2. The CDR3 sequence is 14 residues long. J was trimmed by 3 bases and V by 7 bases; bases with no gene match: 7. Germline CDR1 is SQVTM and CDR2 is ANQGSEA. CDR3 coding DNA: TGCAGCGCCACGACTAGCGGGGGCCTCTACGAGCAGTACTTC. Translated: CSATTSGGLYEQYF.

In DNA, the CDR3 is TGTGCCAGCAGTTTGGGAGCTTCCGGAAACACCATATATTTT. Its protein is CASSLGASGNTIYF. V gene TRBV27 combines with J gene TRBJ1-3, with D hard to call. Germline CDR1 reads MNHEY; CDR2 reads SMNVEV (reference sequence). Deletions cut 3 bases from V and 4 bases from J, with 10 bases between. The CDR3 loop spans 14 amino acids.

J is TRBJ1-1 and V is TRBV2; D is perhaps TRBD1 (5 bases). The CDR3 loop spans 15 amino acids. The germline CDR1 and CDR2 sequences are SNHLY and FYNNEI. Trimming took off 6 bases at V and 3 bases at J, with 17 bases between the two ends. The CDR3 spells CASRTQGRVDTEAFF. Written as DNA, the CDR3 is TGTGCCAGCAGGACTCAGGGTCGAGTAGACACTGAAGCTTTCTTT.

This chain links TRBV19 with TRBJ1-2; D gene uncertain. This CDR3 is 14 amino acids long. V lost 4 bases to trimming and J lost 4 bases, with 13 bases between them. From germline, CDR1 is LNHDA and CDR2 SQIVND (reference sequence). CDR3 region: CASSKAAGSYGYTF. DNA of the CDR3: TGTGCCAGTAGTAAGGCGGCGGGGAGCTATGGCTACACCTTC.

V gene TRBV28 combines with J gene TRBJ1-2; unclear D gene. Trimming left V 6 bases short and J 4 bases short, with 12 bases between. The CDR3 runs to 13 residues. Germline CDR1 MDHEN, CDR2 SYDVKM. CDR3 DNA sequence: TGTGCCAGCAGGGCAGGCCTTGGCTATGGCTACACCTTC. As protein: CASRAGLGYGYTF.

This clone occurred once. The genes are TRBV5-1 and TRBJ1-2; D is unresolved. The CDR3 loop spans 12 amino acids. Looked up from germline, CDR1 is SGHRS and CDR2 is YFSETQ. The V and J ends lost 4 bases and 6 bases respectively, with 10 bases between them. This chain's CDR3 is CASSQDLNGYTF. The CDR3 nucleotides read TGCGCCAGCAGCCAGGACTTAAATGGCTACACCTTC. Filled out from reference TRBV5-1 and TRBJ1-2, the complete variable domain reads KAGVTQTPRYLIKTRGQQVTLSCSPISGHRSVSWYQQTPGQGLQFLFEYFSETQRNKGNFPGRFSGRQFSNSRSEMNVSTLELGDSALYLCASSQDLNGYTFGSGTRLTVV.

This rearrangement joins TRBV5-1 to TRBJ1-1, with TRBD1 identical over 7 bases. Losses at the gene ends were 7 bases for V and 0 bases for J; bases not matched to a gene: 15. Germline CDR1 SGHRS, CDR2 YFSETQ. This CDR3 has 17 amino acids. CDR3 protein: CASETGIGGFMNTEAFF. The CDR3 nucleotides are TGCGCCAGCGAGACAGGGATAGGTGGGTTTATGAACACTGAAGCTTTCTTT.

The gene calls are TRBV5-1 and TRBJ1-2; 12 bases are shared with TRBD1. The germline V gene encodes CDR1 SGHRS and CDR2 YFSETQ. With V trimmed by 4 bases and J by 2 bases, 9 bases remained unmatched. The CDR3 contains 17 residues. The CDR3, as DNA: TGCGCCAGCAGCCCAACCGGGACAGGGGGCACGAACTATGGCTACACCTTC. It yields the protein CASSPTGTGGTNYGYTF. Full variable domain (missing parts from reference TRBV5-1 and TRBJ1-2): KAGVTQTPRYLIKTRGQQVTLSCSPISGHRSVSWYQQTPGQGLQFLFEYFSETQRNKGNFPGRFSGRQFSNSRSEMNVSTLELGDSALYLCASSPTGTGGTNYGYTFGSGTRLTVV.

J is TRBJ1-6 and V is TRBV3-1 (or the pseudogene TRBV3-2), with a weak D call TRBD1 (5 bases). V was shortened by 6 bases and J by 10 bases, with 16 bases between the two germline ends. Germline-derived CDR1 and CDR2 are LGHDT and YNNKEL (reference sequence). CDR3 length equals 14 residues. DNA of the CDR3: TGTGCCAGCAGGCGGGGGGAAGTGGGGTCACCCCTCCACTTT. This translates into CASRRGEVGSPLHF.

The V gene is TRBV19, the J gene TRBJ2-1, with D unresolved. The CDR3 covers 15 residues. Deletions cut 3 bases from V and 4 bases from J, with 13 bases between. From germline, CDR1 is LNHDA and CDR2 SQIVND (reference sequence). In DNA, the CDR3 is TGTGCCAGTAGTATTAAGAATGCGGCATACAATGAGCAGTTCTTC. Translating it yields CASSIKNAAYNEQFF.